This T cell receptor (beta chain) was obtained from a study of T-cell reconstitution after alpha-beta-depleted transplantation in children. Points from the study as a whole: Expanded clones from the graft, numbering several hundred, reportedly supplied alpha-beta T cells about two months after transplant.

In the case of this clonotype: Antigen specificity is unknown.

The germline V gene has CDR1 SGHRS and CDR2 YFSETQ. The V segment lost 1 base and the J segment 0 bases; nucleotides outside the gene matches: 2. This CDR3 has 16 amino acids. Preparation of the TCRbeta library used unique molecular identifiers. TCRdb reprocessed the PCR reads with MiXCR, giving one entry per CDR3 protein. The repertoire holds about 980,000 distinct CDR3 sequences, with about 31% as singletons. This rearrangement joins TRBV5-1 to TRBJ2-7, with 12 bases identical to TRBD2. The input for sequencing was PBMCs, mostly from graft donor cells, taken 360 days after TCRalphabeta/CD19-depleted stem cell transplant. The receptor comes from a boy in the first two years of life who had a stem cell transplant for SCID, so the T cells may come from the graft donor. The CDR3 nucleotides are TGCGCCAGCAGCTTGAGACTAGCGGGGGTCTCCTACGAGCAGTACTTC. It yields the protein CASSLRLAGVSYEQYF.